This entry lists 8 T cell receptor beta chains sequenced from one sample in a study of CDR3 diversity in severe acne. Using its own MiXCR run on the PCR reads, TCRdb lists one record per CDR3 protein. The table lists more than 85,000 distinct CDR3 sequences, about 52% of them singletons, with about a tenth in the top ten. Sequencing was done on a sample of blood. These receptor sequences come from a male donor in good health, serving as a control.

This clonotype was recorded at least ten times. This chain links TRBV7-9 with TRBJ2-3; unclear D gene. Germline V gives CDR1 SEHNR, CDR2 FQNEAQ (reference sequence). V gave up 4 bases and J gave up 2 bases, with 10 bases separating them. The CDR3 sequence is 14 residues long. The CDR3 nucleotides read TGTGCCAGCAGCTCCGACGGATTCACAGATACGCAGTATTTT. Protein product: CASSSDGFTDTQYF.

This clonotype was recorded at least ten times. The chain links TRBV29-1 to TRBJ2-7, with unresolved D. Trimming stripped 5 bases from V and 6 bases from J, with 2 bases between. This CDR3 contains 8 residues. CDR1 and CDR2 (germline): SQVTM, ANQGSEA. Written as DNA, the CDR3 is TGCAGCGTTTCCGAGCAGTACTTC. It translates to CSVSEQYF.

V and J are TRBV10-3 and TRBJ2-7; D is perhaps TRBD1 or TRBD2 (5 bases each). V was clipped by 2 bases and J by 6 bases, with 17 bases between them. Looked up from germline, CDR1 is ENHRY and CDR2 is SYGVKD. This CDR3 is built from 15 residues. In nucleotides, the CDR3 is TGTGCCATCAGTGAGAAGTTTGGGGGTAACTGCGAGCAGTACTTC. Encoded protein: CAISEKFGGNCEQYF.

The chain couples TRBV9 to TRBJ1-1, with 10 bases aligning to TRBD1. CDR3 length equals 16 residues. The germline V gene has CDR1 SGDLS and CDR2 YYNGEE. The trim removed 3 bases at V and 4 bases at J, leaving 9 bases unmatched. The CDR3 loop reads CASSAQTGTGVTEAFF. CDR3 coding DNA: TGTGCCAGCAGCGCCCAAACCGGGACAGGGGTCACTGAAGCTTTCTTT.

This clonotype has ten or more counts. This sequence joins TRBV19 and TRBJ1-1, with D tentatively TRBD1 (5 bases). Trimming took 2 bases from V and 8 from J, leaving 12 bases between them. The CDR3 runs to 13 residues. CDR1 is LNHDA and CDR2 is SQIVND in the germline V gene (reference sequence). The CDR3 region is CASSIQGSGEAFF. CDR3 in DNA: TGTGCCAGTAGTATACAGGGATCGGGCGAAGCTTTCTTT.

This clonotype was recorded at least ten times. This chain joins TRBV19 and TRBJ1-1, with D unclear. Trimming stripped 0 bases from V and 1 base from J, with 15 bases between. The CDR3 sequence is 17 residues long. Germline V lookup: CDR1 LNHDA, CDR2 SQIVND (reference sequence). CDR3 sequence (DNA): TGTGCCAGTAGTATAGACAACCTGTGGGGAAAGAACACTGAAGCTTTCTTT. Protein: CASSIDNLWGKNTEAFF.

This chain joins TRBV15 and TRBJ2-7; 7 positions match TRBD1. V lost 2 bases, J lost 2 bases, and 12 bases stayed unmatched. This CDR3 region has 17 residues. Germline loops: CDR1 LNHNV, CDR2 YYDKDF (reference sequence). The CDR3: CATSRPRGQMFPYEQYF. In nucleotides, the CDR3 is TGTGCCACCAGCAGACCACGGGGACAGATGTTCCCCTACGAGCAGTACTTC.

This clonotype was counted between two and nine times. V gene TRBV7-3 combines with J gene TRBJ2-5; D unclear. Between the trimmed V and J ends, which lost 5 bases and 1 base, there was a span of 14 bases. Looked up from germline, CDR1 is SGHTA and CDR2 is FQGTGA. CDR3 length: 15 amino acids. The CDR3 DNA is TGTGCCAGCAGCCGTGCTATGGCTAGCCAAGAGACCCAGTACTTC. It encodes CASSRAMASQETQYF.